A selection of T cell receptor beta chains follows, all from one sample in a study of T cells after yellow fever vaccination. In TCRdb, the 5' RACE reads were re-called with MiXCR into one record per CDR3 protein. The repertoire holds roughly 320,000 distinct CDR3 sequences, with about 10% as singletons. The sequencing here drew on CD4+ T cells sorted from PBMCs, taken 45 days after the yellow fever booster vaccination. These receptors all come from a man in his late teens or twenties who received the YFV17D yellow fever vaccine. The CDR3 runs from the conserved cysteine through the conserved F or W. D genes are given only for firm matches. Expanded clones get a size class; other rows say once, few or many, or leave the size out.

v_gene	abundance	d_gene	j_gene	CDR3nt	CDR3aa
TRBV28	few	.	TRBJ1-6	TGTGCCAGCATCAAGGGGGGGTACGGTTCACCCCTCCACTTT	CASIKGGYGSPLHF
TRBV24-1	.	.	TRBJ2-3	TGTGCCACGCAGGGGGGAAGCACAGATACGCAGTATTTT	CATQGGSTDTQYF
TRBV12-5	.	TRBD1	TRBJ2-1	TGTGCTAGTGGTTTGGCTTCCGGGACAGCCGTCAATGAGCAGTTCTTC	CASGLASGTAVNEQFF
TRBV7-8	.	.	TRBJ1-5	TGTGCCAGCACCCCATCTCGTCGGTTATGGCTTGGAGACAATCAGCCCCAGCATTTT	CASTPSRRLWLGDNQPQHF
TRBV11-2	.	.	TRBJ1-1	TGTGCCAGCAGCTCCCTTCCAGGGAGCACTGAAGCTTTCTTT	CASSSLPGSTEAFF
TRBV4-2	few	TRBD2	TRBJ2-3	TGTGCCAGCAGCCAATCCCGGTCCAGCGGGGGGGCAAATACGCAGTATTTT	CASSQSRSSGGANTQYF
TRBV25-1	.	.	TRBJ1-5	TGTGCCAGCAGTGCCGGGGTAGGGAATCAGCCCCAGCATTTT	CASSAGVGNQPQHF
TRBV11-2	.	.	TRBJ1-1	TGTGCCAGCAGAAGGATGGCTGAAGCTTTCTTT	CASRRMAEAFF
TRBV19	few	TRBD2	TRBJ2-1	TGTGCCAGTAGTAAGAGCGGGGGCTCCTACAATGAGCAGTTCTTC	CASSKSGGSYNEQFF
TRBV7-2	.	.	TRBJ1-2	TGTGCCAGCAGCTTTCTCGGTTTTGGCTACACCTTC	CASSFLGFGYTF
TRBV6-2/TRBV6-3	.	.	TRBJ2-4	TGTGCCAGCAGCCAAATGACAGGCAGGGAAGCCTTC	CASSQMTGREAF
TRBV12-3/TRBV12-4	few	TRBD2	TRBJ2-5	TGTGCCAGCAGTTTAGAGGCGGGACTAGCCGCGACCCAGTACTTC	CASSLEAGLAATQYF
TRBV20-1	few	.	TRBJ2-1	TGCAGTGCTAGAGAAGTCTCCCGGGGGCCTGTTTTGTTCTTC	CSAREVSRGPVLFF
TRBV6-6	.	.	TRBJ2-2	TGTGCCAGCAGATATCCTAACACCGGGGAGCTGTTTTTT	CASRYPNTGELFF
TRBV5-1	.	.	TRBJ1-6	TGCGCCAGCAGCTTGGCCATGTCTGCATATTCACCCCTCCACTTT	CASSLAMSAYSPLHF
TRBV11-2	.	.	TRBJ2-1	TGTGCCAGCAGCATGGGGTGGCGGGACAATGAGCAGTTCTTC	CASSMGWRDNEQFF
TRBV10-3	few	.	TRBJ1-3	TGTGCCTCCCGGTCCGGGGGTGTCGGCACCATATATTTT	CASRSGGVGTIYF